This T cell receptor beta chain was profiled in a study of spatial heterogeneity in lung cancer. Specified time point: sample taken at primary tumor resection. Unsorted whole RNA samples from tumor, nontumor lung or frozen PBMC were sequenced. This CDR3 has 15 residues. Trimming pared 3 bases from V and 0 bases from J, leaving 10 bases between. Looked up from germline, CDR1 is WSHSY and CDR2 is SAAADI. Every molecule of TCR cDNA had its own unique molecular identifier. From the 5' RACE reads, TCRdb called clonotypes with MiXCR, one entry per CDR3 protein. The sample contains fewer than 65,000 distinct CDR3 sequences, roughly 6.6% of which appear only once. In this sample, this clonotype turned up a few times.

V gene TRBV10-2 combines with J gene TRBJ2-3, with a possible D match to TRBD2 (6 bases). The sequence derives from a female donor with early-stage non-small cell lung cancer. The source was PBMCs, collected at surgery. CDR3 coding DNA: TGCGCCAGCAGTGAATTCAGCGGGAGCACAGATACGCAGTATTTT. The encoded protein is CASSEFSGSTDTQYF.